What follows are 27 T cell receptor beta chains derived from one specimen sequenced in a study of cytomegalovirus exposure and HLA in healthy donors. TCRdb's copy holds only in-frame clones and misses some; the assay was immunoSEQ multiplex PCR. The sample yields about 330,000 clones, around 87% seen once. The sequencing sample was made of PBMCs. The receptors originated from a woman in her 30s in good health and CMV-seropositive.

This rearrangement joins TRBV4-2 to TRBJ2-3; TRBD2 matches at 9 bases. Germline loops: CDR1 LGHNA, CDR2 YNFKEQ. The CDR3 contains 16 residues. With V trimmed by 4 bases and J by 4 bases, 9 bases remained unmatched. CDR3 region: CASSPGTSIVPDTQYF. Here the CDR3 DNA reads TGTGCCAGCAGCCCCGGGACTAGCATCGTCCCAGATACGCAGTATTTT.

The gene calls are TRBV28 and TRBJ2-7, with D possibly being TRBD2 (6 bases). The CDR3 totals 15 residues. The V gene's germline CDR1 is MDHEN and CDR2 SYDVKM. V lost 8 bases to trimming and J lost 0 bases, with 17 bases between them. The CDR3 loop is CASVSVLANSYEQYF. CDR3 DNA sequence: TGTGCCAGCGTGAGTGTTCTAGCGAACTCCTACGAGCAGTACTTC.

This sequence joins TRBV11-2 and TRBJ1-5, with 7 bases aligning to TRBD1. Germline V gene data show CDR1 as SGHAT and CDR2 as FQNNGV. The V segment lost 5 bases and the J segment 2 bases; nucleotides outside the gene matches: 9. This CDR3 comprises 16 residues. Here the CDR3 reads CASSPNRGSGNQPQHF. CDR3 coding DNA: TGTGCCAGCAGCCCCAACAGGGGTTCAGGCAATCAGCCCCAGCATTTT.

This sequence joins TRBV6-5 and TRBJ1-2; no clear D. CDR1 and CDR2 from the germline V gene are MNHEY and SVGAGI. V was pared by 7 bases and J by 7 bases, with 19 bases between. The CDR3 is 14 residues long. CDR3 sequence: CASNTPPFQAGYTF. The CDR3 coding sequence is TGTGCCAGCAATACTCCCCCCTTCCAGGCTGGCTACACCTTC.

This chain joins TRBV29-1 and TRBJ2-7, with a weak D call TRBD1 (5 bases). The CDR3 length is 12 residues. Trimming shortened V by 3 bases and J by 5 bases, and 11 bases separated the two germline ends. From germline, CDR1 is SQVTM and CDR2 ANQGSEA. CDR3 sequence reads: CSVDIQGDEQYF. Written as DNA, the CDR3 is TGCAGCGTTGATATCCAAGGGGACGAGCAGTACTTC.

The V and J genes are TRBV9 and TRBJ1-2; D may be TRBD1 (6 bases). Germline V CDR1 and CDR2: SGDLS, YYNGEE. V lost 3 bases to trimming and J lost 0 bases, with 15 bases between them. This CDR3 has 16 residues. For the CDR3, the DNA is TGTGCCAGCAGCGCAGGAGAGGGACATACTAACTATGGCTACACCTTC. Amino acids: CASSAGEGHTNYGYTF.

V is TRBV5-1 and J is TRBJ2-7; D gene ambiguous. Germline lookup yields CDR1 SGHRS and CDR2 YFSETQ. Trimming shortened V by 2 bases and J by 3 bases, and 9 bases separated the two germline ends. The length of the CDR3 is 13 residues. CDR3 DNA sequence: TGCGCCAGCAGCTTCAACAAAGGCTACGAGCAGTACTTC. Translating gives CASSFNKGYEQYF.

This clone was counted a few times. CDR3 sequence: CASSARMNTEAFF. CDR3 nucleotide sequence: TGTGCCAGCAGTGCCAGAATGAACACTGAAGCTTTCTTT. The V gene is TRBV2, the J gene TRBJ1-1; D is ambiguous. Trimming stripped 4 bases from V and 0 bases from J, with 6 bases between. CDR1 SNHLY and CDR2 FYNNEI come from the germline V gene. The CDR3 has 13 amino acids.

This clone is a singleton in its sample. The rearrangement links TRBV29-1 to TRBJ2-1; 9 bases match TRBD2. CDR1 is SQVTM, CDR2 ANQGSEA, per germline. This CDR3 contains 14 residues. Losses at the gene ends were 7 bases for V and 7 bases for J; bases not matched to a gene: 11. The CDR3 here is CSAHPGLATNEQFF. The CDR3 DNA reads TGCAGCGCCCATCCGGGACTAGCTACAAATGAGCAGTTCTTC.

The chain joins TRBV27 to TRBJ1-6; D remains ambiguous. The CDR3 spans 12 residues. Germline V lookup: CDR1 MNHEY, CDR2 SMNVEV (reference sequence). The V end was cut by 6 bases, the J end by 6 bases, with 6 bases between. CDR3 loop: CASRRANSPLHF. CDR3 DNA sequence: TGTGCCAGCAGGAGGGCTAATTCACCCCTCCACTTT.

The chain is built from TRBV6-5 and TRBJ1-1, with a possible D match to TRBD1 (5 bases). The CDR3 runs 13 residues. Trimming took 5 bases from V and 6 from J, leaving 13 bases between them. The germline CDR1 and CDR2 sequences are MNHEY and SVGAGI. The CDR3 protein is CASSTGYKAEAFF. The DNA for the CDR3 is TGTGCCAGCAGTACAGGTTATAAGGCTGAAGCTTTCTTT.

With regard to this clone: Distinct nucleotide sequences in the sample also encode this CDR3. The chain is built from TRBV4-1 and TRBJ2-5; tentatively, D is TRBD1 or TRBD2 (5 bases each). The CDR3 covers 14 residues. CDR1 is MGHRA and CDR2 is YSYEKL in the germline V gene. V lost 1 base and J lost 4, with 10 bases in between. The CDR3 region has the DNA TGCGCCAGCAGCCAAGTGAGTGGGGGAGAGACCCAGTACTTC. Amino acids: CASSQVSGGETQYF.

This rearrangement joins TRBV7-3 to TRBJ2-3; either TRBD1 or TRBD2 may fit D (7 bases each). The V gene lost 3 bases and the J gene lost 9 bases, with 13 bases spanning the gap. The CDR3 loop spans 13 amino acids. Germline V lookup: CDR1 SGHTA, CDR2 FQGTGA. CDR3 in amino acids: CASSFQGGRTQYF. The DNA of the CDR3 is TGTGCCAGCAGCTTCCAGGGGGGGCGGACGCAGTATTTT.

This chain joins TRBV6-1 and TRBJ2-7, with 7 nucleotides matching TRBD1. CDR3 length equals 14 residues. V lost 3 bases and J lost 3; bases outside the gene matches: 5. Germline assignment: CDR1 MNHNS and CDR2 SASEGT. The DNA of the CDR3 is TGTGCCAGCAGTGAGTACAGGGGTAGCTACGAGCAGTACTTC. Its protein product is CASSEYRGSYEQYF.

This rearrangement joins TRBV7-6 to TRBJ2-2; D may match TRBD1 or TRBD2 (5 bases each). This CDR3 comprises 14 residues. Trimming shortened V by 10 bases and J by 2 bases, and 14 bases separated the two germline ends. Germline CDR1 is SGHVS and CDR2 is FNYEAQ. CDR3 sequence: CAILGAANTGELFF. CDR3 in DNA: TGTGCCATCCTCGGGGCAGCAAACACCGGGGAGCTGTTTTTT.

The chain has TRBV5-6 and TRBJ1-1, with D unresolved. CDR3 length: 13 residues. The germline V and J ends were trimmed by 1 base and 0 bases, with 4 bases remaining between them. From germline, CDR1 is SGHDT and CDR2 YYEEEE. CDR3 protein: CASSLPMNTEAFF. The CDR3 nucleotides read TGTGCCAGCAGCTTGCCGATGAACACTGAAGCTTTCTTT. The variable domain in full, with the rest retrieved from reference TRBV5-6 and TRBJ1-1, is DAGVTQSPTHLIKTRGQQVTLRCSPKSGHDTVSWYQQALGQGPQFIFQYYEEEERQRGNFPDRFSGHQFPNYSSELNVNALLLGDSALYLCASSLPMNTEAFFGQGTRLTVV.

The sample holds one count of this clone. The chain employs TRBV4-2 and TRBJ2-7; D is ambiguous. The CDR3 totals 13 residues. V was cut by 1 base and J by 4 bases, with 8 bases left in between. Germline values: CDR1 LGHNA, CDR2 YNFKEQ. As DNA, the CDR3 is TGTGCCAGCAGCCAAGGCCTCAGTTACGAGCAGTACTTC. The encoded protein is CASSQGLSYEQYF.

This chain links TRBV30 with TRBJ1-6; D is unclear. Trimming shortened V by 0 bases and J by 7 bases, and 13 bases separated the two germline ends. The CDR3 sequence is 15 residues long. Germline V gives CDR1 GTSNPN, CDR2 SVGIG (reference sequence). The CDR3 DNA reads TGTGCCTGGAGTGTACACGGAATAGAAAATTCACCCCTCCACTTT. Translated, it gives CAWSVHGIENSPLHF.

This clone was seen a single time. The chain uses TRBV29-1 and TRBJ1-1, with D unresolved. Germline lookup yields CDR1 SQVTM and CDR2 ANQGSEA. CDR3 size: 11 residues. V gave up 3 bases and J gave up 8 bases, with 10 bases separating them. CDR3 loop: CSVDPAREAFF. The CDR3 coding sequence is TGCAGCGTTGATCCCGCGCGCGAAGCTTTCTTT. Drawing the rest from reference TRBV29-1 and TRBJ1-1, the complete variable domain is SAVISQKPSRDICQRGTSLTIQCQVDSQVTMMFWYRQQPGQSLTLIATANQGSEATYESGFVIDKFPISRPNLTFSTLTVSNMSPEDSSIYLCSVDPAREAFFGQGTRLTVV.

The chain links TRBV9 to TRBJ2-1, with 8 bases matching TRBD1. The germline CDR1 and CDR2 sequences are SGDLS and YYNGEE. V shed 2 bases, J shed 4 bases, and the junction held 5 bases outside the gene matches. This CDR3 has 15 amino acids. The CDR3 DNA sequence: TGTGCCAGCAGCGTCCGGGGACAGGAATACAATGAGCAGTTCTTC. This codes for CASSVRGQEYNEQFF.

The CDR3 sequence is CASSYSRVSSEAFF. The CDR3 DNA is TGTGCCAGCAGTTACTCCAGGGTGTCTTCTGAAGCTTTCTTT. The chain links TRBV6-5 to TRBJ1-1; tentatively, D is TRBD1 (5 bases). V was pared by 0 bases and J by 6 bases, with 11 bases between. The germline gives CDR1 MNHEY, CDR2 SVGAGI. CDR3 size: 14 residues.

The chain uses TRBV29-1 and TRBJ2-6; D possibly corresponds to TRBD2 (5 bases). The CDR3 has 16 amino acids. Germline CDR1 is SQVTM and CDR2 is ANQGSEA. The V and J ends lost 6 bases and 2 bases respectively, with 17 bases between them. The CDR3 DNA follows: TGCAGCGTCCACGGGGTTGAGGGAGCTGGGGCCAACGTCCTGACTTTC. Translated, it gives CSVHGVEGAGANVLTF.

This clone appeared a single time. The rearrangement links TRBV5-6 to TRBJ2-7; 7 bases match TRBD1. The CDR3 consists of 15 residues. Trimming at V came to 2 bases and at J to 2 bases, leaving 7 bases not matched to a gene. Looked up from germline, CDR1 is SGHDT and CDR2 is YYEEEE. The CDR3 region is CASSFGQVLTYEQYF. The CDR3 DNA is TGTGCCAGCAGCTTTGGACAGGTGTTGACCTACGAGCAGTACTTC.

The genes are TRBV28 and TRBJ1-4; D unclear. The germline V and J ends were trimmed by 3 bases and 0 bases, with 8 bases remaining between them. This CDR3 is built from 15 residues. Germline-derived CDR1 and CDR2 are MDHEN and SYDVKM. CDR3 nucleotides: TGTGCCAGCAGTTTGGGCGGCGCAACTAATGAAAAACTGTTTTTT. Translating it yields CASSLGGATNEKLFF.

The gene calls are TRBV7-3 and TRBJ2-2; either TRBD1 or TRBD2 may supply D (5 bases each). The CDR3 runs to 14 residues. The germline CDR1 and CDR2 sequences are SGHTA and FQGTGA. V lost 6 bases and J lost 7, with 15 bases in between. CDR3 DNA sequence: TGTGCCAGCAGTCGAATTGGGGACGGCGGGGAGCTGTTTTTT. Protein: CASSRIGDGGELFF.

The chain is built from TRBV30 and TRBJ2-5, with 8 bases lining up with TRBD2. The CDR3 sequence is 15 residues long. The ends lost 0 bases at V and 3 bases at J; junction bases unmatched: 6. CDR1 is GTSNPN, CDR2 SVGIG, per germline (reference sequence). This CDR3 reads CAWSVGLSGEETQYF. CDR3 bases: TGTGCCTGGAGTGTAGGCCTTAGCGGGGAAGAGACCCAGTACTTC.

As DNA, the CDR3 is TGTGCCAGCAGAAACCTCGGGACAGGGGTTGCCGAGCAGTACTTC. Translated: CASRNLGTGVAEQYF. V is TRBV6-1 and J is TRBJ2-7; 10 bases fit TRBD1. J gave up 6 bases and V 6 bases, and 11 bases lay outside the gene matches. The CDR3 is 15 residues long. Germline CDR1 and CDR2: MNHNS and SASEGT.